The clone carrying this T cell receptor beta chain appeared a few times. The antigen is unknown. The use of a sample-barcoded 5' primer and a J-beta primer mix characterized a second PCR of about 6 to 12 cycles. TCRdb itself ran the 5' RACE reads through MiXCR, one entry per CDR3 protein. The data show about 1,500,000 distinct CDR3 sequences, approximately 30% seen once. The source of the sample is a study of blood T cells in healthy people across ages. Study-wide points: Any conclusive comparison of naive versus antigen-experienced cells was prevented by using unsorted PBMCs.

Material for sequencing was blood. This clonotype was obtained from a woman between 25 and 40 years old in good health.

The CDR3 bases are TGTGCCAGCAGCTTAGGAACAGCCTCGGGGGAGACCCAGTACTTC. As protein: CASSLGTASGETQYF. This chain uses TRBV7-2 with TRBJ2-5; a weak D match, TRBD2 (5 bases). V was trimmed by 1 base and J by 5 bases, leaving 14 bases between them. The CDR3 runs to 15 residues. Germline CDR1 is SGHTA and CDR2 is FQGNSA.